This T cell receptor (beta chain) is from a study of cytomegalovirus exposure and HLA in healthy donors. About the study: In a later analysis, the roughly 130 validation repertoires were reported to have used the same platform as the approximately 620 first-cohort repertoires. Study-wide points: Subsequent analysis of the 110 or so validation repertoires found a tendency for first-cohort TCR clusters to co-occur. Rarity held for most TCR sequences, but there were some public TCRs that occurred in many donors.

Only a few counts were recorded for this clone. What it recognizes is unknown. The table came from immunoSEQ multiplex PCR; TCRdb's copy has only in-frame clones and leaves some out. The sample yields about 140,000 clones, about 87% seen once. Germline lookup yields CDR1 SGHAT and CDR2 FQNNGV. The J segment lost 0 bases and the V segment lost 2 bases, leaving 7 bases of the junction unmatched. The CDR3 is 17 residues long. The rearrangement joins TRBV11-2 to TRBJ2-7; 10 bases are shared with TRBD2. This TCR derives from a man in his late teens or twenties in good health and CMV-seropositive. Sequencing was carried out using PBMCs. The CDR3 sequence: CASSLSSGGIRSYEQYF. For the CDR3, the DNA is TGTGCCAGCAGCTTAAGTAGCGGGGGGATTCGCTCCTACGAGCAGTACTTC.